This T cell receptor beta chain is drawn from a study of OX40 agonist ivuxolimab in advanced cancers. For the study at large: Each patient was given ivuxolimab into a vein every 2 weeks, at 0.01 to 10 mg/kg.

Method: immunoSEQ multiplex PCR; TCRdb's copy keeps in-frame clones and lacks some. The sample lists around 90,000 clones, roughly 91% seen once, with about 2.1% in the top ten. Deletions cut 3 bases from V and 2 bases from J, with 7 bases between. The CDR3 runs to 13 residues. The germline CDR1 and CDR2 sequences are SGHAT and FQNNGV. Collection of blood occurred at baseline, at cycle 4 day 1, and at cycle 7 day 1. The V call is TRBV11-2, the J call TRBJ2-5; D unresolved. Material: CD4+ or CD8+ T cells sorted from blood, obtained in a trial of the OX40 agonist ivuxolimab. This TCR came from an adult with an advanced solid tumor such as melanoma, head and neck, liver or kidney cancer. The chain's CDR3 is CASSFWQQETQYF. The CDR3, as DNA: TGTGCCAGCAGCTTCTGGCAGCAAGAGACCCAGTACTTC. Complete variable domain (other parts from reference TRBV11-2 and TRBJ2-5): EAGVAQSPRYKIIEKRQSVAFWCNPISGHATLYWYQQILGQGPKLLIQFQNNGVVDDSQLPKDRFSAERLKGVDSTLKIQPAKLEDSAVYLCASSFWQQETQYFGPGTRLLVL.